This T cell receptor (beta chain) was sequenced in a study of blood T cell repertoires in COVID-19. The study drew participants aged about 18 to 89 years from some 25 US areas. The CDR3 has 16 amino acids. The V and J ends lost 2 bases and 0 bases respectively, with 11 bases between them. CDR1 is LNHDA and CDR2 is SQIVND in the germline V gene (reference sequence). Sequenced by immunoSEQ multiplex PCR; TCRdb stores in-frame clones only, minus some. The data contain about 180,000 clones, approximately 85% of them singletons. The chain employs TRBV19 and TRBJ1-3; perhaps TRBD1 as D (5 bases). Sequenced sample: PBMCs or T cells enriched from blood (not recorded which). This clonotype was obtained from a woman aged 18 to 35 who had recovered from COVID-19. The CDR3 nucleotides are TGTGCCAGTAGTATACTCCTGGGGCTCTCTGGAAACACCATATATTTT. Its protein is CASSILLGLSGNTIYF.